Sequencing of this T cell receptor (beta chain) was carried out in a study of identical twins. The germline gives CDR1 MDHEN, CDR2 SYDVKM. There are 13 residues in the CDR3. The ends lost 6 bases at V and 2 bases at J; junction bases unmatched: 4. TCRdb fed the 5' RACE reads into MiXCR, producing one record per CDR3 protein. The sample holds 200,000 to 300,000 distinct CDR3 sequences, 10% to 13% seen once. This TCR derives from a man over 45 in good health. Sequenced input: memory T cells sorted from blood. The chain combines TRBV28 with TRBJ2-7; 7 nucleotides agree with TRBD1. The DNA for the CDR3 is TGTGCCAGCAGCGGACAGGAAACCTACGAGCAGTACTTC. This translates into CASSGQETYEQYF.